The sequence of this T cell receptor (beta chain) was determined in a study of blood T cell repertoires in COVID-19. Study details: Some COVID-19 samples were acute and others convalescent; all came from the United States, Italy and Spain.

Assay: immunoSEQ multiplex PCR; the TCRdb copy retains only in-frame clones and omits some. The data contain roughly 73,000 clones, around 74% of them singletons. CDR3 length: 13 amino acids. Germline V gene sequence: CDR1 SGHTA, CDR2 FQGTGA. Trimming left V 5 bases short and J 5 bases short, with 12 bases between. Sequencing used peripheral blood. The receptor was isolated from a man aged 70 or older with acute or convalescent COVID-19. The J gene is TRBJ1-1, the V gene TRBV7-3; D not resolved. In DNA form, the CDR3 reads TGTGCCAGCAGCCTCGCGGCGGGAACTGAAGCTTTCTTT. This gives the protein CASSLAAGTEAFF.